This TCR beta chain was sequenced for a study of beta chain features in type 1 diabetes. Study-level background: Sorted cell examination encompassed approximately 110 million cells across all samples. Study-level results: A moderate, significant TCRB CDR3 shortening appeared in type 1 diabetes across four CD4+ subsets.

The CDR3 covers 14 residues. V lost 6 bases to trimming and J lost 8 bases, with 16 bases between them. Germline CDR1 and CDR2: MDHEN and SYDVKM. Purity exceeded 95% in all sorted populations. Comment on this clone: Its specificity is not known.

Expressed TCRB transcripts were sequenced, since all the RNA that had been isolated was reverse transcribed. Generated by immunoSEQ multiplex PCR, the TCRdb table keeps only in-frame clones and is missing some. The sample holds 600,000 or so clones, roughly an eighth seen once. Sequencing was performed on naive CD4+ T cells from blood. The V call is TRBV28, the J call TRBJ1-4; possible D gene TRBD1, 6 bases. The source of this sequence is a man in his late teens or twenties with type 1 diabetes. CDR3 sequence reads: CASRTYRDQEKLFF. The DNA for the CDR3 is TGTGCCAGCAGGACGTACAGGGACCAAGAAAAACTGTTTTTT. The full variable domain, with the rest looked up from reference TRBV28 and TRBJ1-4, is DVKVTQSSRYLVKRTGEKVFLECVQDMDHENMFWYRQDPGLGLRLIYFSYDVKMKEKGDIPEGYSVSREKKERFSLILESASTNQTSMYLCASRTYRDQEKLFFGSGTQLSVL.